Sequencing of this T cell receptor (beta chain) was carried out in a study of blood T cell repertoires in COVID-19. Background on the study: There were acute and convalescent COVID-19 samples, and they came from the United States, Italy and Spain. T cells, B-cell-depleted T cells, or PBMCs provided the cDNA or gDNA that served as material.

In the original workflow: Amplifying reference gene primers gave estimates of nucleated cell counts. The protocol was immunoSEQ multiplex PCR, while the TCRdb copy is restricted to in-frame clones and leaves out a portion. D and trimming come from the DNA, and the V and J calls and clone size come from that table. The sample lists 180,000 or so clones; about 89% were seen once. Looked up from germline, CDR1 is KGHSH and CDR2 is LQKENI. J was trimmed by 0 bases and V by 2 bases; bases with no gene match: 7. The CDR3 covers 16 residues. This rearrangement joins TRBV18 to TRBJ2-7; 7 positions agree with TRBD2. Sequenced: peripheral blood. The clonotype comes from a man aged 35 to 55 with acute or convalescent COVID-19. CDR3 amino acids: CASSPRGRGVSYEQYF. Here the CDR3 DNA reads TGTGCCAGCTCACCAAGGGGACGGGGGGTCTCCTACGAGCAGTACTTC.